What follows are 21 T cell receptor beta chains derived from one specimen sequenced in a study of shared clonotypes between healthy human individuals. The protocol was immunoSEQ multiplex PCR, while the TCRdb copy is restricted to in-frame clones and leaves out a portion. This sample yields 2,500,000 or so clones, of which approximately 94% are seen a single time; more than 0.35% belongs to the top ten. Sequencing input: naive CD4+ T cells from PBMCs. The subset: CD45RA+ positively selected. Receptors were obtained from a man between 18 and 35 years old in good health. Some clones in this sample may be carry-over from other donors' samples.

This chain uses TRBV19 with TRBJ2-1; 12 bases line up with TRBD2. The V gene's germline CDR1 is LNHDA and CDR2 SQIVND (reference sequence). Germline trimming cut 5 bases from V and 6 bases from J; bases unmatched to any gene: 8. The CDR3 loop spans 16 amino acids. The CDR3 DNA follows: TGTGCCAGTAGTTCCCTAGCGGGAGGGCCTGGCAATGAGCAGTTCTTC. Translating gives CASSSLAGGPGNEQFF.

This chain joins TRBV7-9 and TRBJ2-3, with D maybe TRBD2 (5 bases). V was clipped by 1 base and J by 8 bases, with 13 bases between them. Germline lookup yields CDR1 SEHNR and CDR2 FQNEAQ (reference sequence). The CDR3 covers 14 residues. The CDR3 sequence is CASSLGGQAPTQYF. CDR3 nucleotides: TGTGCCAGCAGCTTAGGAGGGCAGGCCCCTACGCAGTATTTT.

On this clone itself: Other DNA sequences in the sample encode the same CDR3. The chain employs TRBV28 and TRBJ1-2; 9 bases are shared with TRBD1. The CDR3 consists of 14 residues. J was trimmed by 7 bases and V by 6 bases; bases with no gene match: 9. Germline V lookup: CDR1 MDHEN, CDR2 SYDVKM. The CDR3 coding sequence is TGTGCCAGCAGCCTCGGACAGGGGAGAGGTGGCTACACCTTC. Its protein product is CASSLGQGRGGYTF.

This sequence joins TRBV7-9 and TRBJ2-5, with 8 bases that match TRBD2. The CDR3 length is 15 residues. Per the germline V gene, CDR1 is SEHNR and CDR2 is FQNEAQ (reference sequence). The V segment lost 0 bases and the J segment 5 bases; nucleotides outside the gene matches: 5. DNA for the CDR3: TGTGCCAGCAGCTTAGCGTCGGGGGGGCGGGAGACCCAGTACTTC. Its protein product is CASSLASGGRETQYF. Based on the CDR3 plus reference TRBV7-9 and TRBJ2-5, the full variable domain is DTGVSQNPRHKITKRGQNVTFRCDPISEHNRLYWYRQTLGQGPEFLTYFQNEAQLEKSRLLSDRFSAERPKGSFSTLEIQRTEQGDSAMYLCASSLASGGRETQYFGPGTRLLVL.

V gene TRBV7-9 combines with J gene TRBJ2-7, with D possibly matching TRBD1 (8 bases). The germline V and J ends were trimmed by 5 bases and 1 base, with 21 bases remaining between them. CDR1 and CDR2 from the germline V gene are SEHNR and FQNEAQ (reference sequence). CDR3 length equals 17 residues. CDR3 in amino acids: CASSLTGDYLTSYEQYF. The DNA for the CDR3 is TGTGCCAGCAGCCTGACAGGGGACTATCTGACTTCCTACGAGCAGTACTTC.

The gene calls are TRBV9 and TRBJ2-7, with 7 bases matching TRBD2. The CDR3 runs to 17 residues. The J segment lost 5 bases and the V segment lost 0 bases, leaving 14 bases of the junction unmatched. Germline V gene lookup returns CDR1 SGDLS and CDR2 YYNGEE. CDR3 sequence (DNA): TGTGCCAGCAGCGTAGCGAAGCGGGGTCCGAATCAGAACGAGCAGTACTTC. This gives the protein CASSVAKRGPNQNEQYF.

The chain joins TRBV28 to TRBJ2-6, with D unresolved. The CDR3 spans 13 residues. Germline values: CDR1 MDHEN, CDR2 SYDVKM. Deletions cut 7 bases from V and 1 base from J, with 5 bases between. The CDR3 is CASMVSGANVLTF. DNA for the CDR3: TGTGCCAGCATGGTTTCTGGGGCCAACGTCCTGACTTTC.

The chain is built from TRBV6-4 and TRBJ2-1; 9 bases match TRBD2. The V segment lost 4 bases and the J segment 5 bases; nucleotides outside the gene matches: 3. There are 14 residues in the CDR3. Germline assignment: CDR1 MRHNA and CDR2 SNTAGT. The CDR3 DNA is TGTGCCAGCAGTGTCAGCGGGAGGCACAATGAGCAGTTCTTC. Its translation is CASSVSGRHNEQFF.

Comment on this clone: The sample contains more than one DNA sequence encoding this CDR3. J is TRBJ1-2 and V is TRBV5-1, with D possibly TRBD1 on 5 matching bases. This CDR3 is built from 14 residues. V lost 0 bases to trimming and J lost 4 bases, with 10 bases between them. Germline V gene data show CDR1 as SGHRS and CDR2 as YFSETQ. CDR3 bases: TGCGCCAGCAGCTTGGGGGACGGCTTCTATGGCTACACCTTC. Translating gives CASSLGDGFYGYTF.

J is TRBJ2-3 and V is TRBV28; 13 nucleotides match TRBD2. The CDR3 has 15 amino acids. J lost 4 bases, V lost 5 bases, and 3 bases had no gene match. The V gene's germline CDR1 is MDHEN and CDR2 SYDVKM. The CDR3 coding sequence is TGTGCCAGCAGTAAACTAGCGGGAGGGTCAGATACGCAGTATTTT. Its translation: CASSKLAGGSDTQYF.

The chain recombines TRBV2 with TRBJ1-5; 7 bases align to TRBD1. This CDR3 contains 19 residues. Germline CDR1 is SNHLY and CDR2 is FYNNEI. V lost 5 bases, J lost 4 bases, and 20 bases stayed unmatched. CDR3: CASSRFAGQLLRGNQPQHF. CDR3 coding DNA: TGTGCCAGCAGTCGATTTGCGGGACAGCTCTTAAGGGGGAATCAGCCCCAGCATTTT.

The gene calls are TRBV27 and TRBJ1-2; no firm D call. Germline V gives CDR1 MNHEY, CDR2 SMNVEV (reference sequence). This CDR3 has 14 residues. V lost 6 bases and J 2 bases, leaving 13 bases between the germline ends. The CDR3 nucleotides read TGTGCCAGCAGAAATCCGGGCGGAAACTATGGCTACACCTTC. The encoded protein is CASRNPGGNYGYTF.

This chain links TRBV6-1 with TRBJ2-7, with 14 positions matching TRBD2. Germline V lookup: CDR1 MNHNS, CDR2 SASEGT. The CDR3 spans 19 residues. Trimming removed 2 bases from V and 3 bases from J; junction bases left unmatched: 12. The CDR3 loop is CASSEILLGLAGGFYEQYF. DNA for the CDR3: TGTGCCAGCAGTGAAATCCTTCTAGGACTAGCGGGAGGATTCTACGAGCAGTACTTC.

This sequence joins TRBV5-1 and TRBJ2-2; 7 positions match TRBD2. V lost 5 bases, J lost 0 bases, and 10 bases stayed unmatched. This CDR3 spans 17 amino acids. Looked up from germline, CDR1 is SGHRS and CDR2 is YFSETQ. The CDR3 reads CASRQIAGTTNTGELFF. As DNA, the CDR3 is TGCGCCAGCAGGCAGATCGCCGGGACTACGAACACCGGGGAGCTGTTTTTT.

The chain has TRBV27 and TRBJ1-3; D gene unclear. CDR3 length equals 16 residues. CDR1 and CDR2 from the germline V gene are MNHEY and SMNVEV (reference sequence). V shed 0 bases and J shed 4 bases, with 13 bases lying between them. CDR3 sequence reads: CASSLSYATVGNTIYF. CDR3 coding DNA: TGTGCCAGCAGTTTATCGTATGCGACCGTAGGAAACACCATATATTTT.

This chain connects TRBV9 to TRBJ2-1, with D hard to call. CDR3 size: 14 residues. From germline, CDR1 is SGDLS and CDR2 YYNGEE. V dropped 0 bases and J dropped 9 bases, with 13 bases sitting between them. CDR3: CASSVGLATGEQFF. CDR3 sequence (DNA): TGTGCCAGCAGCGTAGGATTAGCAACGGGTGAGCAGTTCTTC.

J is TRBJ1-2 and V is TRBV7-9; the match to TRBD1 covers 7 bases. The ends lost 2 bases at V and 4 bases at J; junction bases unmatched: 10. The V gene's germline CDR1 is SEHNR and CDR2 FQNEAQ (reference sequence). The CDR3 sequence is 16 residues long. CDR3 in DNA: TGTGCCAGCAGCTTAAGAGAGGGACAGACAGGCTATGGCTACACCTTC. This translates into CASSLREGQTGYGYTF.

The V gene is TRBV27, the J gene TRBJ1-5; 12 nucleotides line up with TRBD1. Germline lookup yields CDR1 MNHEY and CDR2 SMNVEV (reference sequence). The trim removed 0 bases at V and 6 bases at J, leaving 18 bases unmatched. The CDR3 is 21 residues long. The CDR3 DNA reads TGTGCCAGCAGTTTATCTCTACCCCCGGGACAGGGGGCGATGGGCGCTCAGCCCCAGCATTTT. Translating gives CASSLSLPPGQGAMGAQPQHF.

CDR3 in amino acids: CASTGSGANVLTF. DNA of the CDR3: TGTGCCAGCACCGGCTCTGGGGCCAACGTCCTGACTTTC. This chain uses TRBV6-6 with TRBJ2-6; D is uncertain. V lost 7 bases and J lost 0, with 4 bases in between. Germline CDR1 reads MNHNY; CDR2 reads SVGAGI (reference sequence). The CDR3 has 13 amino acids.

This chain joins TRBV11-2 and TRBJ2-1; the D is unclear. The CDR3 has 13 amino acids. Germline CDR1 is SGHAT and CDR2 is FQNNGV. Trimming removed 2 bases from V and 5 bases from J, with 7 bases in between. CDR3 in amino acids: CASSLLFNNEQFF. In nucleotides, the CDR3 is TGTGCCAGCAGCTTACTTTTTAACAATGAGCAGTTCTTC.

This chain links TRBV9 with TRBJ2-5, with D possibly matching TRBD2 (6 bases). CDR3 length: 15 amino acids. CDR1 and CDR2 (germline): SGDLS, YYNGEE. The V end lost 0 bases, the J end lost 4 bases, and 13 bases lay between the germline ends. The CDR3 region has the DNA TGTGCCAGCAGCGTAGGAGTTAGCGGTTCAGAGACCCAGTACTTC. Amino acids: CASSVGVSGSETQYF. The full variable domain, its missing parts supplied by reference TRBV9 and TRBJ2-5, is DSGVTQTPKHLITATGQRVTLRCSPRSGDLSVYWYQQSLDQGLQFLIQYYNGEERAKGNILERFSAQQFPDLHSELNLSSLELGDSALYFCASSVGVSGSETQYFGPGTRLLVL.